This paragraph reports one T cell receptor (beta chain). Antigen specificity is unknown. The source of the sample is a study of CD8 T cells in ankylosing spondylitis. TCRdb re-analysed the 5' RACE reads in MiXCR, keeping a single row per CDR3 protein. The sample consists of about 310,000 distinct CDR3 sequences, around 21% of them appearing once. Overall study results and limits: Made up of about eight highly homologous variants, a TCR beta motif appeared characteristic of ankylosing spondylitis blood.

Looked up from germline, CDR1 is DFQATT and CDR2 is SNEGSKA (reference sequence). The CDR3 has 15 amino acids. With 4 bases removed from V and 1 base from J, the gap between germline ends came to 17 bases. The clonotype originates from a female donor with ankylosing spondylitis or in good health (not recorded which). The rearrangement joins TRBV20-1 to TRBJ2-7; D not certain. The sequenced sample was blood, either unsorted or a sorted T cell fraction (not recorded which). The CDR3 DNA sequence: TGCAGTGCTAAGACCGACCTATATAATTCCTACGAGCAGTACTTC. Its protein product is CSAKTDLYNSYEQYF.